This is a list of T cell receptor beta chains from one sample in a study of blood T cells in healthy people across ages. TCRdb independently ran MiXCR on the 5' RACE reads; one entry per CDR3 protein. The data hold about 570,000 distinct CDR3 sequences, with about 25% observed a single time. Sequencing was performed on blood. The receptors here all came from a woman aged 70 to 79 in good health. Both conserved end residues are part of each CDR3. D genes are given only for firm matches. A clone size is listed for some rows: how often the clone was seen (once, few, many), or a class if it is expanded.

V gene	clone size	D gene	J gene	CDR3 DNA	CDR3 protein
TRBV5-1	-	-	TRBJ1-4	TGCGCCAGCAGCCCGAGCTGGCCAACACAAAGAAATGAAAAACTGTTTTTT	CASSPSWPTQRNEKLFF
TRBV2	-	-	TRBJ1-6	TGTGCCAGTTTTCCCAGGGGCGGTGGGAATTCACCCCTCCACTTT	CASFPRGGGNSPLHF
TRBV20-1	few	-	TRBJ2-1	TGCAGTGCCCCCGTTTCGGAATACAATGAGCAGTTCTTC	CSAPVSEYNEQFF
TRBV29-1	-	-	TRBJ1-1	TGCAGCGTTGAAGGGGAAGGCGACACTGAAGCTTTCTTT	CSVEGEGDTEAFF
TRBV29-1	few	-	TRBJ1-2	TGCAGCGCTTCGTCCAGGGACTCCTATGGCTACACCTTC	CSASSRDSYGYTF
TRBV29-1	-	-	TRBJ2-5	TGCAGCGTTGATTTCCCCTCAAGGGGGGCGAAGGAGACCCAGTACTTC	CSVDFPSRGAKETQYF
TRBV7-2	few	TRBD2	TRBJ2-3	TGTGCCAGCAGCTTAAAGCGGGGGGGCTTGCATACGCAGTATTTT	CASSLKRGGLHTQYF
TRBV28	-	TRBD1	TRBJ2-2	TGTGCCAGCAGCCCGGGACAGGGGTTCACCGGGGAGCTGTTTTTT	CASSPGQGFTGELFF
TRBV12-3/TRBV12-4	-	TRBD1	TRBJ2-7	TGTGCCAGCAACGCGCAGGACAGGGGTGGATACGAGCAGTACTTC	CASNAQDRGGYEQYF
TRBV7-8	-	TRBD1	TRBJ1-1	TGTGCCAGCAGCTTATGGGACAGGGACACTGAAGCTTTCTTT	CASSLWDRDTEAFF
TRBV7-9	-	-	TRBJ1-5	TGTGCCAGCAGCTCCGACGACAAAGGCAATCAGCCCCAGCATTTT	CASSSDDKGNQPQHF
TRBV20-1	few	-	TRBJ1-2	TGCAGTGCTAAAGCTGGGGAGGGCTATGGCTACACCTTC	CSAKAGEGYGYTF
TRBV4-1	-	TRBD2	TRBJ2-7	TGCGCCAGCAGCCAAGTGCCTAGCGGGAGCCTCTACGAGCAGTACTTC	CASSQVPSGSLYEQYF
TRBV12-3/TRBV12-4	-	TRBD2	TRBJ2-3	TGTGCCGGCAGTTCTCCCGGGGGGAGCGGGGGGGCTCTGGATACGCAGTATTTT	CAGSSPGGSGGALDTQYF
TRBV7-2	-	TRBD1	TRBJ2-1	TGTGCCAGCAGCTTAGCGCTCGGGACAGGGGGGTCTGGGCAGTTCTTC	CASSLALGTGGSGQFF
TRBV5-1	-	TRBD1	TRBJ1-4	TGCGCCAGCAGCCTGGACAGGGTGAATGAAAAACTGTTTTTT	CASSLDRVNEKLFF
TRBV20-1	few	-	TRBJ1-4	TGCAGTGCGGTGGGGGCAACTAATGAAAAACTGTTTTTT	CSAVGATNEKLFF
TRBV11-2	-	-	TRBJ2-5	TGTGCCAGCAGAAACGTGGGGGTTCAGACCCAGTACTTC	CASRNVGVQTQYF
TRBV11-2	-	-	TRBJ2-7	TGTGCCAGCAGCTTAGAACGGACTGGGGAGCAGTACTTC	CASSLERTGEQYF
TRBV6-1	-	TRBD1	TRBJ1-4	TGTGCCAGCAGTGACCGGACAGGGGCAAATGAAAAACTGTTTTTT	CASSDRTGANEKLFF
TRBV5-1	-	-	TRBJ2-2	TGCGCCAGCAGCCACAGGGCCCTGGACACCGGGGGGCGGTTTTTT	CASSHRALDTGGRFF
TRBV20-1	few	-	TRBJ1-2	TGCAGTGCTAGGCAAGCTAACTATGGCTACACCTTC	CSARQANYGYTF
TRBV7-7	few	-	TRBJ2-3	TGTGCTAGCAGCCCAAACGGGGCAGATACGCAGTATTTT	CASSPNGADTQYF
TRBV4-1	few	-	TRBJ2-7	TGCGCCAGCAGCCAGCCCGGACATGGCGAGCAGTACTTC	CASSQPGHGEQYF
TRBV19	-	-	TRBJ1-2	TGTGCCAGTAGCACGGGAATCGAACGTAACTATGGCTACACCTTC	CASSTGIERNYGYTF
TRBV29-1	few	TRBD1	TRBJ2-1	TGCAGCGCCCTGGACAGGGGGCCTTACAATGAGCAGTTCTTC	CSALDRGPYNEQFF
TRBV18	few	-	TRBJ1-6	TGTGCCAGCTCACCGCCTAAACCTGATACTTATAATTCACCCCTCCACTTT	CASSPPKPDTYNSPLHF
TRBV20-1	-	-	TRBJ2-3	TGCAGTGCTCCTGACAGCACAGATACGCAGTATTTT	CSAPDSTDTQYF
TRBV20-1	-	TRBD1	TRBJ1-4	TGCAGTGCTTGGACAGGAGGGGATGAAAAACTGTTTTTT	CSAWTGGDEKLFF
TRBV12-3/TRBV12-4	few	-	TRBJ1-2	TGTGCCAGCAGTTTTGATCTGGGAAGTTTCTATGGCTACACCTTC	CASSFDLGSFYGYTF
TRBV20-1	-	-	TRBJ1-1	TGCAGTGCTTCGGGCTGGGGAACTGAAGCTTTCTTT	CSASGWGTEAFF
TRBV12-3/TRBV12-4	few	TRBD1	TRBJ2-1	TGTGCCAGCAGTTTCGACAGGGATGAGCAGTTCTTC	CASSFDRDEQFF
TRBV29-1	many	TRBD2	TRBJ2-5	TGCAGCGTTGACGTGGGGCGGCTAGCGGGCGAAGAGACCCAGTACTTC	CSVDVGRLAGEETQYF
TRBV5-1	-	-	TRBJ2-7	TGCGCCAGCTTAGGACAGACGGGCGAGCAGTACTTC	CASLGQTGEQYF
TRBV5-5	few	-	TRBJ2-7	TGTGCCAGCAGCGCCGGGACGGAGTACTACGAGCAGTACTTC	CASSAGTEYYEQYF
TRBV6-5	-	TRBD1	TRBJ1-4	TGTGCCGGCAGCTCAGGGGGATTTGGTGAAAAACTGTTTTTT	CAGSSGGFGEKLFF
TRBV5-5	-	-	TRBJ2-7	TGTGCCAGCAGCTTGGGGCCGACAGGTTACTCCTACGAGCAGTACTTC	CASSLGPTGYSYEQYF
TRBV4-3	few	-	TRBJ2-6	TGCGCCAGCAGCCAAGATCCCCAGGCCCCATCTGGGGCCAGCGTCCTGACTTTC	CASSQDPQAPSGASVLTF
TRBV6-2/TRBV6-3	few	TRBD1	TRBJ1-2	TGTGCCAGCCGGGACAGGGAAGGCTACACCTTC	CASRDREGYTF
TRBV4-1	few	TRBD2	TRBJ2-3	TGCGCCAGCAGCCAAACCCGAGGAACTAGCGGGGCCGGAGATACGCAGTATTTT	CASSQTRGTSGAGDTQYF
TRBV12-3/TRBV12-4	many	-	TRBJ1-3	TGTGCCAGCAACAGACCCAACTCTGGAAACACCATATATTTT	CASNRPNSGNTIYF
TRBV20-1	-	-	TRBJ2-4	TGCAGTGCTTCGGACTGGAAGAACATTCAGTACTTC	CSASDWKNIQYF
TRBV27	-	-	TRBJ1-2	TGTGCCAGCAGTTTTTTTAGCGGATATGGCTACACCTTC	CASSFFSGYGYTF
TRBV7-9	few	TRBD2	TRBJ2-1	TGTGCCAGCAGGAAACTAGCGGTCACCTACAATGAGCAGTTCTTC	CASRKLAVTYNEQFF
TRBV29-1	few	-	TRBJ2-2	TGCAGCGTTGGTCGTCAGGGCGGGGAGCTGTTTTTT	CSVGRQGGELFF
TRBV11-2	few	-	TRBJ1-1	TGTGCCAGCAGCTTAGCTTACAGGGTTGGGAACACTGAAGCTTTCTTT	CASSLAYRVGNTEAFF
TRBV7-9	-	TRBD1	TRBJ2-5	TGTGCCAGCAGCCCCGGGACAGGGTTAATGGAGACCCAGTACTTC	CASSPGTGLMETQYF
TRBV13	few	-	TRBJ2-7	TGTGCCAGCAGCCATAGGGCAGGTTACTCCTACGAGCAGTACTTC	CASSHRAGYSYEQYF
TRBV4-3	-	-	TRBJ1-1	TGCGCCAGCAGCCAAGAACCGCGTAGCAACACTGAAGCTTTCTTT	CASSQEPRSNTEAFF
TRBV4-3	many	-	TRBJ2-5	TGCGCCAGCAGCCAAGGCCCCTCACAGGGCCCCCAAGAGACCCAGTACTTC	CASSQGPSQGPQETQYF
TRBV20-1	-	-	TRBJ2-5	TGCAGTGCTTTTACCTCTCTTTCTTGGGGAGAGCAGTACTTC	CSAFTSLSWGEQYF
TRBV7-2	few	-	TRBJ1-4	TGTGCCAGCAGTTACCGACCCCAGGGGCGAGGGGAAAAACTGTTTTTT	CASSYRPQGRGEKLFF
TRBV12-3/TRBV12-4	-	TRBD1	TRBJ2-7	TGTGCCGGCAGTTTTGGACAGGGGGTCTACGAGCAGTACTTC	CAGSFGQGVYEQYF
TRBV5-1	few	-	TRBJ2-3	TGCGCCAGCAGCTTGGGCAGGGGCCCTGGCACAGATACGCAGTATTTT	CASSLGRGPGTDTQYF
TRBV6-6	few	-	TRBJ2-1	TGTGCCAGCAGTAGAGGGGCGAACTCCTACGATGGGCAGTTCTTC	CASSRGANSYDGQFF
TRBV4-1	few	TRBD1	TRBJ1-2	TGCGCCAGCAGCCAACAACAGGGGGCGGCTAACTATGGCTACACCTTC	CASSQQQGAANYGYTF
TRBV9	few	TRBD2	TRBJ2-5	TGTGCCAGCAGCACAGGGACTAGCGGGGGGGCCGATGAGACCCAGTACTTC	CASSTGTSGGADETQYF
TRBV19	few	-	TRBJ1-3	TGTGCCAGTAGTATAGTTTGGACAGAGAAAGACACCATATATTTT	CASSIVWTEKDTIYF
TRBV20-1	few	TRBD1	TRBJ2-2	TGCAGTGCTAGAGAACAGGGGGCGTACACCGGGGAGCTGTTTTTT	CSAREQGAYTGELFF
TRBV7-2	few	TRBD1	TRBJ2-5	TGTGCCAGCAGTCTTAACCTAGGACAGGGACCAGAGGAGACCCAGTACTTC	CASSLNLGQGPEETQYF